This T cell receptor (beta chain) originates from a study of T cells in Graves' hyperthyroidism and ophthalmopathy. The overall study: Any treatment followed the collection of peripheral blood at initial diagnosis.

Looked up from germline, CDR1 is PRHDT and CDR2 is FYEKMQ (reference sequence). The CDR3 is 15 residues long. Losses at the gene ends were 3 bases for V and 3 bases for J; bases not matched to a gene: 2. Researchers took RNA transcripts and amplified the TCR beta CDR3 regions from them. The HTBI set primed first-round TCR CDR3 RT-PCR. From the multiplex PCR reads, TCRdb called clonotypes with MiXCR, one entry per CDR3 protein. The profile shows hundreds of thousands of distinct CDR3 sequences, about 15% of them singletons. This clonotype was observed many times. V usage is TRBV13 and J usage is TRBJ2-5, with 12 bases identical to TRBD2. This clonotype was obtained from a man aged 18-30 years with Graves' ophthalmopathy. Specimen: blood. The CDR3 spells CASSFRTSGKETQYF. As DNA, the CDR3 is TGTGCCAGCAGCTTCCGGACTAGCGGGAAAGAGACCCAGTACTTC.